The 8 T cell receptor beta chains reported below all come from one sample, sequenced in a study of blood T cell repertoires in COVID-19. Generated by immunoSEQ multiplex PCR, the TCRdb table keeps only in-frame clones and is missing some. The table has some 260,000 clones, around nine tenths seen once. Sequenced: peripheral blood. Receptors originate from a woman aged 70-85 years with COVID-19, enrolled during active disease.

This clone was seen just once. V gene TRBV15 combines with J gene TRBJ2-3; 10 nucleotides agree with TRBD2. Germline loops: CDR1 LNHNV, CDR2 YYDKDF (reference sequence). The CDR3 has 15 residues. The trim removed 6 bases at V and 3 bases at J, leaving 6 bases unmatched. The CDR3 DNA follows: TGTGCCACCAGGTCGTCTAGCGGGGGTACAGATACGCAGTATTTT. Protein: CATRSSSGGTDTQYF.

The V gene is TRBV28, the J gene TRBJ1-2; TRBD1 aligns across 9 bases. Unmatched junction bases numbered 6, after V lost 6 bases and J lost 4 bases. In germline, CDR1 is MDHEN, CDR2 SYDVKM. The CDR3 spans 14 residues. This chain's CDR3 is CASRGTGIFYGYTF. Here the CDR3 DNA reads TGTGCCAGCAGGGGGACAGGGATTTTCTATGGCTACACCTTC.

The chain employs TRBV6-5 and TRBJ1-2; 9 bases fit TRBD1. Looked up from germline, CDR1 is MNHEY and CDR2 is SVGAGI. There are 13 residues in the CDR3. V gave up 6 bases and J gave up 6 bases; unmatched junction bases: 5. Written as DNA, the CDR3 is TGTGCCAGCAGACCCGGACAGGGGAATGGCTACACCTTC. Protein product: CASRPGQGNGYTF.

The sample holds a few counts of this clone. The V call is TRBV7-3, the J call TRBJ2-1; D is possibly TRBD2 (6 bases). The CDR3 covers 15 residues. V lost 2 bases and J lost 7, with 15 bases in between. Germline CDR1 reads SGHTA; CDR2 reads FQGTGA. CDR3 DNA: TGTGCCAGCAGCTTATTGCGGGACTCTTATAATGAGCAGTTCTTC. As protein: CASSLLRDSYNEQFF.

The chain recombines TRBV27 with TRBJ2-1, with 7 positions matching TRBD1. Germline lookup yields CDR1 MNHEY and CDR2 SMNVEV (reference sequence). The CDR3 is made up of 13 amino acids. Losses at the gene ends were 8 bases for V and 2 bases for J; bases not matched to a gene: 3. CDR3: CASGTVTYNEQFF. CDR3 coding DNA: TGTGCCAGCGGGACAGTCACCTACAATGAGCAGTTCTTC.

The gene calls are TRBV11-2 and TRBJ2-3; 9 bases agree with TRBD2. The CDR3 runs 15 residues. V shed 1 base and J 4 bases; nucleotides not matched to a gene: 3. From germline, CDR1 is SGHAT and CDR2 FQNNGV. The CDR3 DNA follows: TGTGCCAGCAGCTTAGTGGCGGGAGGGCCAGATACGCAGTATTTT. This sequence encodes CASSLVAGGPDTQYF.

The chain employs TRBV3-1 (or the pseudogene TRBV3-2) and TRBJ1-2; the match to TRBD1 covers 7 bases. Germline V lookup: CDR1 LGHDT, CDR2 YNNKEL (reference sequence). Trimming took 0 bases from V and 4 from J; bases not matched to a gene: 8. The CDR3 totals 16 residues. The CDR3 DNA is TGTGCCAGCAGCCAAGATAACGCAGGGGGGACCTATGGCTACACCTTC. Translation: CASSQDNAGGTYGYTF.

The CDR3 DNA reads as TGTGCCAGCAGTTCCATTGAGCGGGAGCAGTACTTC. It yields the protein CASSSIEREQYF. J is TRBJ2-7 and V is TRBV12-3 or TRBV12-4; perhaps TRBD2 as D (5 bases). CDR3 length: 12 residues. With 4 bases removed from V and 7 bases from J, the gap between germline ends came to 11 bases.